These T cell receptor beta chains were read from a single sample in a study of T-cell reconstitution after alpha-beta-depleted transplantation in children. TCRdb itself ran the PCR reads through MiXCR, one entry per CDR3 protein. The sample holds approximately 230,000 distinct CDR3 sequences, more than 20% seen once. This specimen was PBMCs, mostly from graft donor cells, taken 360 days after TCRalphabeta/CD19-depleted stem cell transplant. The receptors were sampled from a female patient aged 2-9 years who had a stem cell transplant for congenital amegakaryocytic thrombocytopenia, so the T cells may come from the graft donor. Each CDR3 is given with its conserved first and last residue. The order of the fields is J gene, V gene, clone size, D gene, CDR3 DNA, CDR3 protein. A D gene is named only where the DNA matches it firmly. The size field is filled for only some rows; it gives once, few, many or a size class.

J: TRBJ2-1; V: TRBV29-1; size: -; D: TRBD1; DNA: TGCAGCGTTGATGGGACAGGGGGCCCTATGCAGTTCTTC; CDR3: CSVDGTGGPMQFF
J: TRBJ2-3; V: TRBV4-1; size: -; D: -; DNA: TGCGCCAGCAGCCAAATCCTTTGGGCGGAAGGTACGCAGTATTTT; CDR3: CASSQILWAEGTQYF
J: TRBJ1-1; V: TRBV12-3/TRBV12-4; size: few; D: -; DNA: TGTGCCAGCAGACGCCCAGGGATGAACACTGAAGCTTTCTTT; CDR3: CASRRPGMNTEAFF
J: TRBJ2-1; V: TRBV28; size: -; D: TRBD1; DNA: TGTGCCAGCAGCACTGGGACAGCCTCGTCCAATGAGCAGTTCTTC; CDR3: CASSTGTASSNEQFF
J: TRBJ1-2; V: TRBV28; size: -; D: -; DNA: TGTGCCAGCAGTTCCCTCCCGGCCGAAAACTATGGCTACACCTTC; CDR3: CASSSLPAENYGYTF
J: TRBJ1-5; V: TRBV3-1; size: -; D: -; DNA: TGTGCCAGCAGCCAAGATTTGGCATCAAATCAGCCCCAGCATTTT; CDR3: CASSQDLASNQPQHF
J: TRBJ2-5; V: TRBV5-1; size: few; D: -; DNA: TGCGCCAGCAGCTTGGGTCCTAGCTCAGAGGAGACCCAGTACTTC; CDR3: CASSLGPSSEETQYF
J: TRBJ1-2; V: TRBV12-3/TRBV12-4; size: -; D: -; DNA: TGTGCCAGCAGTTTGCACAGGACACTTAGGGGAATCTATGGCTACACCTTC; CDR3: CASSLHRTLRGIYGYTF
J: TRBJ2-3; V: TRBV12-3/TRBV12-4; size: many; D: TRBD2; DNA: TGTGCCAGCAGTTCCCTAGCGGCCACGCAGTATTTT; CDR3: CASSSLAATQYF
J: TRBJ2-7; V: TRBV29-1; size: few; D: -; DNA: TGCAGCGCCAGGGCTTCTGAGCAGTACTTC; CDR3: CSARASEQYF
J: TRBJ2-7; V: TRBV9; size: few; D: -; DNA: TGTGCCAGCAGCGTAGCTCTAGGGTCACCTACCTACGAGCAGTACTTC; CDR3: CASSVALGSPTYEQYF
J: TRBJ2-3; V: TRBV29-1; size: few; D: TRBD2; DNA: TGCAGCGTTAGGGGGACTAGCACGATGGATACGCAGTATTTT; CDR3: CSVRGTSTMDTQYF
J: TRBJ1-1; V: TRBV27; size: -; D: TRBD1; DNA: TGTGCCAGCAGCTCGGGGCAATTGTACCGGGACAGGGCCAATGAAGCTTTCTTT; CDR3: CASSSGQLYRDRANEAFF
J: TRBJ2-7; V: TRBV20-1; size: -; D: -; DNA: TGCAGTGCGCCGACCGGACGGTTCTGGGGGGACGAGCAGTACTTC; CDR3: CSAPTGRFWGDEQYF